This is a list of T cell receptor beta chains from one sample in a study of T cells after posttransplantation cyclophosphamide. Sequencing used immunoSEQ multiplex PCR; TCRdb keeps in-frame clones, though not all of them. The sample presents about 36,000 clones, none singletons. Sequencing used PBMCs. Receptor source: a girl between 5 and 17 years old in good health, CMV-negative, and a related stem cell transplant donor. CDR3s leave out the opening cysteine and the closing phenylalanine or tryptophan.

v_call,j_call,cdr3_aa
TRBV7-9,TRBJ1-1,ASSWDRAEAF
TRBV6-5,TRBJ2-1,ASSYSGSGRGNEQF
TRBV12-2,TRBJ2-4,ASRKETGLARYQNIQY
TRBV6-6,TRBJ2-7,ASSAGTLPEQY
TRBV6-6,TRBJ2-3,ASSYAGGLTDTQY
TRBV19,TRBJ1-2,ASSMQGAYYGYT
TRBV5-1,TRBJ2-5,ASSLIGQGRGETQY
TRBV28,TRBJ2-3,ASSWSLSTDTQY
TRBV27,TRBJ2-1,ASSLTSGTPRAYNEQF
TRBV7-9,TRBJ2-1,ASQVTTPYNEQF
TRBV11-2,TRBJ2-2,ASSRGQGSNTGELF
TRBV10-1,TRBJ2-3,ASSDLSYSTDTQY
TRBV5-6,TRBJ1-4,ASSYGGQGRNNEKLF
TRBV11-2,TRBJ2-7,ASSFQTRPYEQY
TRBV2,TRBJ1-2,ASSDTGYYGYT
TRBV27,TRBJ2-7,ASSLSNSGGYYEQY
TRBV4-1,TRBJ2-3,ASSQAGTTQDTQY
TRBV20-1,TRBJ1-2,SARGHGGYT
TRBV4-3,TRBJ2-4,ASSQDPRKAKNIQY
TRBV7-9,TRBJ2-7,ASSLGAGSYEQY
TRBV5-4,TRBJ1-5,ASSFGGNGGNQPQH
TRBV4-1,TRBJ2-3,ASSRRRASDSGSGPDTQY
TRBV30,TRBJ2-1,AWSPKREEQF
TRBV4-1,TRBJ2-6,ASSLGQGGSSGANVLT
TRBV30,TRBJ2-7,AWSVSQTYEQY
TRBV29-1,TRBJ1-2,STAGGTNYGYT
TRBV11-2,TRBJ2-7,ASSLVLYRGTYEQY
TRBV25-1,TRBJ2-7,ASGGTGYEQY
TRBV5-5,TRBJ2-5,ASSPGTQYRGSETQY
TRBV5-1,TRBJ1-4,ASSLSGQGEKLF
TRBV7-3,TRBJ2-5,ASSLRGGAGKETQY
TRBV7-9,TRBJ2-5,ASSSRGRGETQY
TRBV2,TRBJ2-1,ASSVQAIPNEQF
TRBV30,TRBJ2-6,AWSARPGTGTGANVLT
TRBV7-2,TRBJ2-3,ASSLTSGASDTQY
TRBV10-1,TRBJ2-7,ASSDHKEIDEQY
TRBV11-2,TRBJ1-1,ASSSGQRPNTEAF
TRBV6-1,TRBJ1-5,ASSEAGFRGKPQH
TRBV9,TRBJ1-2,ASSVGTGVNYGYT
TRBV7-3,TRBJ2-3,ASSPTGADTQY